This T cell receptor (beta chain) appears in the sequencing data of a study of blood T cell repertoires in COVID-19. Study background: Whether acute or convalescent, the COVID-19 samples came from the United States, Italy and Spain. T cells, B-cell-depleted T cells, or PBMCs provided the cDNA or gDNA that served as material.

Authors' methods: Reference gene primer amplification gave nucleated cell count estimates. Assay used: immunoSEQ multiplex PCR; TCRdb lists only in-frame clones, some missing. From that table come the V and J calls and clone size; the DNA was used to work out D and trimming. The table has 110,000 to 150,000 clones, roughly 80% seen once. The source material was peripheral blood. The TCR was taken from a man between 50 and 59 years old with active or convalescent COVID-19.

The CDR3 loop reads CASSPTGERGIQYF. In nucleotides, the CDR3 is TGTGCCAGCAGCCCCACAGGGGAAAGAGGCATTCAGTACTTC. This chain joins TRBV7-3 and TRBJ2-4; 7 bases map to TRBD1. From germline, CDR1 is SGHTA and CDR2 FQGTGA. Trimming cost V 5 bases and J 9 bases; bases outside gene matches: 10. The CDR3 sequence is 14 residues long.